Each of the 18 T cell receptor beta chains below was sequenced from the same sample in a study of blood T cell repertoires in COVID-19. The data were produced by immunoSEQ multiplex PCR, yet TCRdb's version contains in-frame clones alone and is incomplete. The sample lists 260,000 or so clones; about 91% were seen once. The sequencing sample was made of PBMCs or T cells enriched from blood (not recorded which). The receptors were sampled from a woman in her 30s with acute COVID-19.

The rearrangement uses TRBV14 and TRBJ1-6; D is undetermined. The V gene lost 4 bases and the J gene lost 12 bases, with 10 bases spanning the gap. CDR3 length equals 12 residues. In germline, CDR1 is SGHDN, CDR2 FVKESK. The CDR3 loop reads CASSRGGLPLHF. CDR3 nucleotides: TGTGCCAGCAGCCGAGGAGGATTACCCCTCCACTTT.

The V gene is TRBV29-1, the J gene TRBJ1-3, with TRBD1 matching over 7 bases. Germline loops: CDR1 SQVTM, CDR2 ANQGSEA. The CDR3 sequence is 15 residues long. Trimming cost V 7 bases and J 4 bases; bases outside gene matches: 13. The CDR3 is CSALGQAYPGNTIYF. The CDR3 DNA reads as TGCAGCGCCCTTGGACAGGCTTACCCAGGAAACACCATATATTTT.

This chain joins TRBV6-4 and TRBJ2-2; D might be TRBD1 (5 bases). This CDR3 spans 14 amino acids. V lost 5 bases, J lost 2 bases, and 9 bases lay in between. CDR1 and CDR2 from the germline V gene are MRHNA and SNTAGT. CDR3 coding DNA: TGTGCCAGCAGTATGGGGCTCAACACCGGGGAGCTGTTTTTT. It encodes CASSMGLNTGELFF.

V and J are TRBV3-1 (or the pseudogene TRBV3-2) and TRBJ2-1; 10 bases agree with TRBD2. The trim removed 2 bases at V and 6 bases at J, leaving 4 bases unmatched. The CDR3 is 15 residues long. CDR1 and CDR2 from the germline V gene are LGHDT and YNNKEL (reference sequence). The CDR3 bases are TGTGCCAGCAGCCAAAGCAGCGGGGGGGCCAATGAGCAGTTCTTC. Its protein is CASSQSSGGANEQFF.

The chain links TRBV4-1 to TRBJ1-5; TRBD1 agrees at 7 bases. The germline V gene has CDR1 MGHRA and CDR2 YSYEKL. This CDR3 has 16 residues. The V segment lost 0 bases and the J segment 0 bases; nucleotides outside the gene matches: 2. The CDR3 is CASSQEQGNSNQPQHF. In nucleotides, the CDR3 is TGCGCCAGCAGCCAAGAACAGGGGAATAGCAATCAGCCCCAGCATTTT.

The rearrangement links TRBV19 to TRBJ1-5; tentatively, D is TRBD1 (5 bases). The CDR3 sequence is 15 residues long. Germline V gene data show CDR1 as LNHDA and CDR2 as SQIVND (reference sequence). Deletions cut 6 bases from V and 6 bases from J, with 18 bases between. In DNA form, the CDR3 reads TGTGCCAGTAGCCGCTCCGGGGCCGGGGGTCAGCCCCAGCATTTT. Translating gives CASSRSGAGGQPQHF. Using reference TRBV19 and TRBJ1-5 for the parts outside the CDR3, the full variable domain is DGGITQSPKYLFRKEGQNVTLSCEQNLNHDAMYWYRQDPGQGLRLIYYSQIVNDFQKGDIAEGYSVSREKKESFPLTVTSAQKNPTAFYLCASSRSGAGGQPQHFGDGTRLSIL.

CDR3 coding DNA: TGTGCCAGCAGCGTAGAGTCTAGCGCGAACACCGGGGAGCTGTTTTTT. It encodes CASSVESSANTGELFF. The rearrangement uses TRBV9 and TRBJ2-2, with a possible D match to TRBD2 (6 bases). The ends were cut back, 0 bases at V and 0 bases at J, with 9 bases in the middle. This CDR3 has 16 amino acids. The V gene's germline CDR1 is SGDLS and CDR2 YYNGEE.

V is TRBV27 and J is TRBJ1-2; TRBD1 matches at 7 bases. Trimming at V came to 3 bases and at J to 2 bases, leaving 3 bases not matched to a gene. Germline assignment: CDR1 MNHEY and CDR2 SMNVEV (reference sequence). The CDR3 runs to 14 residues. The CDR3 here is CASSLDRRNYGYTF. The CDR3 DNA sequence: TGTGCCAGCAGTTTGGACAGGCGGAACTATGGCTACACCTTC.

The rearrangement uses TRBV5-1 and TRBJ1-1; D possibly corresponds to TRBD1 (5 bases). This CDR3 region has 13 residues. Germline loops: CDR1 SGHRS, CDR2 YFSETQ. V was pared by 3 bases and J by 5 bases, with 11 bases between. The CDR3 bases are TGCGCCAGCAGCTCGGACATTAGGACTGAAGCTTTCTTT. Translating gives CASSSDIRTEAFF.

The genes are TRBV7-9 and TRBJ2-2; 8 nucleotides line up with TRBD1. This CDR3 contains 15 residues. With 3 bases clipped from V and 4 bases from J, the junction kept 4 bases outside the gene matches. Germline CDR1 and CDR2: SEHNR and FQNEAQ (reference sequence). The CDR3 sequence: CASSFHGTGTGELFF. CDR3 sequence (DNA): TGTGCCAGCAGCTTCCACGGGACAGGCACCGGGGAGCTGTTTTTT. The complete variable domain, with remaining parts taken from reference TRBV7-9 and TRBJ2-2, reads DTGVSQNPRHKITKRGQNVTFRCDPISEHNRLYWYRQTLGQGPEFLTYFQNEAQLEKSRLLSDRFSAERPKGSFSTLEIQRTEQGDSAMYLCASSFHGTGTGELFFGEGSRLTVL.

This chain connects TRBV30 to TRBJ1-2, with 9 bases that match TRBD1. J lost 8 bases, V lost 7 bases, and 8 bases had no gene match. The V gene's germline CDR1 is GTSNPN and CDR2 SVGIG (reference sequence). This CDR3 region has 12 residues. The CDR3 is CALIQGARGYTF. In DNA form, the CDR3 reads TGTGCCTTAATACAGGGGGCGAGAGGCTACACCTTC.

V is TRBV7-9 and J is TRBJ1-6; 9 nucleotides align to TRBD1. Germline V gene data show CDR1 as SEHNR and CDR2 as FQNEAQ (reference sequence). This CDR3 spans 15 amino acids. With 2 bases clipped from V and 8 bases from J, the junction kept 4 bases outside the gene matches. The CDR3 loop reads CASSLTTGGYSPLHF. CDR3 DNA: TGTGCCAGCAGCTTAACGACAGGGGGTTATTCACCCCTCCACTTT.

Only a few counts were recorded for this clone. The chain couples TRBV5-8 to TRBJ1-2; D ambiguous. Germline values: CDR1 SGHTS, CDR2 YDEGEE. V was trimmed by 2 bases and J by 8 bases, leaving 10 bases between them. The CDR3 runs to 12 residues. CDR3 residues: CASSLPVSGYTF. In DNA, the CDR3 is TGTGCCAGCAGCTTACCGGTATCCGGCTACACCTTC.

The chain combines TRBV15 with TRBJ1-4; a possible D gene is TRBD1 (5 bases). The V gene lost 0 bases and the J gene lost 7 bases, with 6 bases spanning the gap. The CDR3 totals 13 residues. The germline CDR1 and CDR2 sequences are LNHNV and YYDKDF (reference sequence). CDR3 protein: CATSRETAEKLFF. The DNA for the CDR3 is TGTGCCACCAGCAGAGAGACAGCTGAAAAACTGTTTTTT.

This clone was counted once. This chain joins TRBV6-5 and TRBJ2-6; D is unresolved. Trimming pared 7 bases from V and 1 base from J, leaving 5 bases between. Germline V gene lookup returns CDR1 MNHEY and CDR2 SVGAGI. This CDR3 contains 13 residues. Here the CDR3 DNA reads TGTGCCAGCACCCAGTCTGGGGCCAACGTCCTGACTTTC. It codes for CASTQSGANVLTF.

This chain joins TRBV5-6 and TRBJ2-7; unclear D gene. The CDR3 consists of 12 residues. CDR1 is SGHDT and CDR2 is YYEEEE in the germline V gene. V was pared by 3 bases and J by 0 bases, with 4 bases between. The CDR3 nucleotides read TGTGCCAGCAGCTCTAGCTCCTACGAGCAGTACTTC. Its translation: CASSSSSYEQYF.

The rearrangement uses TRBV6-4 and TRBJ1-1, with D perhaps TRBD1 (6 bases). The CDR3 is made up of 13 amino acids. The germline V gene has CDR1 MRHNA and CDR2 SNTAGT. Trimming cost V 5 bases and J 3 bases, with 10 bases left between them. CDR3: CASSRTDDTEAFF. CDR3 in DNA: TGTGCCAGCAGTAGGACAGACGACACTGAAGCTTTCTTT.

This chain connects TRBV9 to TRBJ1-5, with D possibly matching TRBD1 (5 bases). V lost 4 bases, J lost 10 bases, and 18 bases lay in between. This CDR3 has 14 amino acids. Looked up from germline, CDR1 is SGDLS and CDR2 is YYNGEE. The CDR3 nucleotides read TGTGCCAGCAGCCCAGAAGGAGGGGTGGATCCCCAGCATTTT. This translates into CASSPEGGVDPQHF.